The rows below give T cell receptor beta chains drawn from one sample of a study of cytomegalovirus exposure and HLA in healthy donors. The data were produced by immunoSEQ multiplex PCR, yet TCRdb's version contains in-frame clones alone and is incomplete. The data show 130,000 to 150,000 clones, roughly 70% seen once. Material: PBMCs. These receptors originate from a man aged 18 to 29 in good health and CMV-seropositive. The CDR3 runs from the conserved cysteine through the conserved F or W. Fields, in order: clone size, V gene, J gene, D gene, CDR3 length, CDR3 protein, CDR3 DNA. A D gene is named only where the DNA matches it firmly. The size entry is marked missing in some rows and otherwise reads once, few, many or a size class.

>.|TRBV27|TRBJ1-5|.|14
CASSMTGVNQPQHF
TGTGCCAGCAGCATGACAGGCGTAAATCAGCCCCAGCATTTT
>.|TRBV5-1|TRBJ2-5|TRBD2|14
CASSFGTSQETQYF
TGCGCCAGCAGCTTTGGGACTAGTCAAGAGACCCAGTACTTC
>.|TRBV9|TRBJ2-4|TRBD2|18
CASSAAGTSGSSGDIQYF
TGTGCCAGCAGCGCTGCCGGGACTAGCGGGAGTTCAGGTGACATTCAGTACTTC
>.|TRBV6-5|TRBJ1-1|.|12
CASSPAGAEAFF
TGTGCCAGCAGTCCCGCGGGCGCTGAAGCTTTCTTT
>.|TRBV28|TRBJ2-7|.|11
CASGGPYEQYF
TGTGCCAGCGGGGGCCCCTACGAGCAGTACTTC
>.|TRBV4-2|TRBJ2-2|.|15
CASSQDARVPGELFF
TGTGCCAGCAGCCAAGATGCCAGGGTACCCGGGGAGCTGTTTTTT
>once|TRBV5-1|TRBJ2-2|.|13
CASSLAVGGELFF
TGCGCCAGCAGCTTGGCGGTCGGCGGGGAGCTGTTTTTT
>.|TRBV28|TRBJ2-7|TRBD2|15
CASSPRLAGVYEQYF
TGTGCCAGCAGTCCCCGACTAGCGGGAGTATACGAGCAGTACTTC
>.|TRBV5-4|TRBJ1-2|.|15
CASRNDSSFNYGYTF
TGTGCCAGCAGGAATGACAGTTCCTTTAACTATGGCTACACCTTC
>.|TRBV2|TRBJ1-4|.|16
CASSEALGQLNEKLFF
TGTGCCAGCAGTGAAGCGCTAGGACAGCTTAATGAAAAACTGTTTTTT
>.|TRBV28|TRBJ1-1|.|16
CASSFSDGKSNTEAFF
TGTGCCAGCAGTTTCTCGGACGGGAAATCGAACACTGAAGCTTTCTTT
>few|TRBV2|TRBJ1-4|.|12
CASSSDIEKLFF
TGTGCCAGCAGTTCCGACATTGAAAAACTGTTTTTT
>once|TRBV20-1|TRBJ2-7|.|11
CSARDMYEQYF
TGCAGTGCCCGGGACATGTACGAGCAGTACTTC
>.|TRBV5-6|TRBJ2-3|.|15
CASSPGLQTTDTQYF
TGTGCCAGCAGCCCCGGACTGCAGACCACAGATACGCAGTATTTT
>.|TRBV19|TRBJ1-1|TRBD1|16
CASSIWAQGRNTEAFF
TGTGCCAGTAGTATCTGGGCACAGGGGCGGAACACTGAAGCTTTCTTT
>few|TRBV10-2|TRBJ1-4|TRBD1|14
CASSPGQGGEKLFF
TGCGCCAGCTCGCCGGGACAGGGAGGGGAAAAACTGTTTTTT
>.|TRBV9|TRBJ2-7|TRBD2|15
CASSVGGREAHEQYF
TGTGCCAGCAGCGTAGGGGGCCGGGAGGCCCACGAGCAGTACTTC
>.|TRBV4-3|TRBJ2-1|.|17
CASSQDRTLLRTDEQFF
TGCGCCAGCAGCCAAGATCGGACTCTCCTCAGGACGGATGAGCAGTTCTTC
>.|TRBV7-2|TRBJ2-7|.|13
CASSLEGGYEQYF
TGTGCCAGCAGCTTAGAGGGGGGGTACGAGCAGTACTTC
>few|TRBV5-4|TRBJ2-5|.|15
CASSLSTGRQETQYF
TGTGCCAGCAGCTTGTCCACAGGTCGCCAAGAGACCCAGTACTTC
>.|TRBV4-1|TRBJ1-5|.|16
CASSQPAAGLGQPQHF
TGCGCCAGCAGCCAACCGGCAGCGGGTTTGGGTCAGCCCCAGCATTTT
>.|TRBV30|TRBJ2-7|TRBD2|14
CAWSGSSGSYEQYF
TGTGCCTGGAGTGGGTCTAGCGGGAGCTACGAGCAGTACTTC
>.|TRBV11-2|TRBJ2-7|.|13
CASSPAPTYEQYF
TGTGCCAGCAGCCCCGCGCCGACCTACGAGCAGTACTTC
>.|TRBV2|TRBJ2-2|TRBD2|17
CASSEDSGRAYTGELFF
TGTGCCAGCAGTGAAGACAGCGGGAGGGCCTACACCGGGGAGCTGTTTTTT
>.|TRBV15|TRBJ1-2|TRBD1|16
CATSRVPTGGTYGYTF
TGTGCCACCAGCAGAGTTCCAACAGGGGGTACCTATGGCTACACCTTC
>.|TRBV28|TRBJ2-7|.|14
CASSLQGLGYEQYF
TGTGCCAGCAGTTTACAGGGATTAGGCTACGAGCAGTACTTC
>.|TRBV27|TRBJ1-1|.|18
CASSVSLRVRREDTEAFF
TGTGCCAGCAGTGTGAGTCTGCGGGTGCGCCGGGAGGACACTGAAGCTTTCTTT
>few|TRBV28|TRBJ1-1|.|13
CASSPGHHTEAFF
TGTGCCAGCAGTCCGGGACACCACACTGAAGCTTTCTTT
>.|TRBV7-2|TRBJ2-7|.|14
CASSLGAQVYEQYF
TGTGCCAGCAGCTTAGGGGCACAGGTCTACGAGCAGTACTTC
>.|TRBV7-9|TRBJ1-2|.|18
CASSLGVGGRTSNYGYTF
TGTGCCAGCAGCTTAGGTGTGGGAGGCAGAACTTCTAACTATGGCTACACCTTC
>few|TRBV10-2|TRBJ1-5|TRBD1|15
CASLRGRGGNQPQHF
TGCGCCAGCCTGAGGGGGCGCGGGGGCAATCAGCCCCAGCATTTT
>.|TRBV9|TRBJ2-1|.|13
CASSVGPNSEQFF
TGTGCCAGCAGCGTAGGACCGAACAGTGAGCAGTTCTTC
>few|TRBV5-1|TRBJ2-5|TRBD2|14
CASSLAGGYETQYF
TGCGCCAGCAGCTTGGCCGGGGGGTACGAGACCCAGTACTTC
>once|TRBV9|TRBJ1-2|.|14
CASSAPGLSYGYTF
TGTGCCAGCAGCGCCCCGGGACTCTCCTATGGCTACACCTTC
>once|TRBV18|TRBJ1-2|TRBD1|14
CASERDSLNYGYTF
TGTGCCAGCGAACGGGACAGCCTTAACTATGGCTACACCTTC
>.|TRBV6-1|TRBJ1-6|TRBD1|15
CASSPGDRGNSPLHF
TGTGCCAGCAGCCCCGGGGACAGGGGAAATTCACCCCTCCACTTT
>.|TRBV27|TRBJ1-1|TRBD1|16
CASSPRRDRVGFEAFF
TGTGCCAGCAGTCCAAGAAGGGACAGGGTAGGCTTTGAAGCTTTCTTT
>.|TRBV5-1|TRBJ2-7|.|12
CASSLEGNEQYF
TGCGCCAGCAGCTTGGAGGGGAACGAGCAGTACTTC
>.|TRBV7-2|TRBJ1-1|TRBD1|15
CASSLSTGGYTEAFF
TGTGCCAGCAGCTTAAGTACAGGGGGATACACTGAAGCTTTCTTT
>.|TRBV2|TRBJ1-5|TRBD1|15
CASRPLGTGSRPQHF
TGTGCCAGCAGACCCCTGGGGACAGGGAGTCGGCCCCAGCATTTT
>.|TRBV5-1|TRBJ2-7|.|21
CASSLGGRGLPNGRTDDEQYF
TGCGCCAGCAGCTTAGGGGGCAGGGGGCTTCCTAACGGGAGGACAGATGACGAGCAGTACTTC